This T cell receptor (beta chain) was recovered during a study of PD-1 blockade in mismatch repair-deficient tumors. Profiling relied on immunoSEQ multiplex PCR, and the TCRdb table lists in-frame clones only, not all of them. Among tens of thousands of clones listed, 78% were seen once. The V gene's germline CDR1 is MNHEY and CDR2 SVGAGI. The CDR3 extends over 12 amino acids. V was shortened by 6 bases and J by 2 bases, with 8 bases between the two germline ends. Sample: peripheral blood, taken 4 weeks after starting pembrolizumab. This clonotype was obtained from an adult with mismatch repair-deficient cancer. The V and J genes are TRBV6-5 and TRBJ2-7, with no clear D. The CDR3 DNA follows: TGTGCCAGCAGCCCCGGACCCTACGAGCAGTACTTC. Amino acids: CASSPGPYEQYF.